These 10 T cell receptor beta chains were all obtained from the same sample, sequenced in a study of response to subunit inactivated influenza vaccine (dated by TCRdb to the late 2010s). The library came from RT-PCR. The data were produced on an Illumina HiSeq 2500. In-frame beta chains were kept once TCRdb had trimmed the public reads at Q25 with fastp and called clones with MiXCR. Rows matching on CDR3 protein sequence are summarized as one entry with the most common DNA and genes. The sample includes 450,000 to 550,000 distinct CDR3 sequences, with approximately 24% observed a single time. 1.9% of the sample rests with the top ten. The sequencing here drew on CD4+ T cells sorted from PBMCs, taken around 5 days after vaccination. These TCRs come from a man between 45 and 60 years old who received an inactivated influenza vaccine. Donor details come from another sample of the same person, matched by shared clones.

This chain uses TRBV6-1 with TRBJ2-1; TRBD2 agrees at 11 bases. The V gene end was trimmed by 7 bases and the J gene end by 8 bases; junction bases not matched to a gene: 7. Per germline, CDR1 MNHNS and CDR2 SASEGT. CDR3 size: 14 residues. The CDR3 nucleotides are TGTGCCAGCAAGTGGGGGACTAGCGGTCATGAGCAGTTCTTC. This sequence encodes CASKWGTSGHEQFF.

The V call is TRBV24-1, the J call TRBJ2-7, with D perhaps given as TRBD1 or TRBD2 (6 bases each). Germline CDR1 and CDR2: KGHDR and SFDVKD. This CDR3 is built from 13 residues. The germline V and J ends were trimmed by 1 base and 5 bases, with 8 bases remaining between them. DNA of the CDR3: TGTGCCACCAGTGATTTAAGGGGGGACGAGCAGTACTTC. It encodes CATSDLRGDEQYF.

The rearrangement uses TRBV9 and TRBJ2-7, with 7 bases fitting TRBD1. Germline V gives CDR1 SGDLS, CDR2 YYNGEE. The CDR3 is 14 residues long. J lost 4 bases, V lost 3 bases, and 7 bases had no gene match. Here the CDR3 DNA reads TGTGCCAGCAGCGCCGGGACAGACAATTACGAGCAGTACTTC. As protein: CASSAGTDNYEQYF.

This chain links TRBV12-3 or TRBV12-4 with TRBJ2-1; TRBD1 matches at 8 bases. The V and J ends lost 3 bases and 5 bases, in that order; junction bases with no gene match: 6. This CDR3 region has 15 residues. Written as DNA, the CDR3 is TGTGCCAGCAGTTTGAGGCAGGGGGCTAACAATGAGCAGTTCTTC. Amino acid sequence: CASSLRQGANNEQFF.

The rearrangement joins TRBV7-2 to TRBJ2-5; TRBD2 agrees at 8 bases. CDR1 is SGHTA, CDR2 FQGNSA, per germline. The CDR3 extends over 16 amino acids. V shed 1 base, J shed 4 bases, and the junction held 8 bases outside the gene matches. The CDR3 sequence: CASSLVGSGGRETQYF. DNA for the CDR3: TGTGCCAGCAGCTTAGTCGGGTCGGGGGGGCGAGAGACCCAGTACTTC.

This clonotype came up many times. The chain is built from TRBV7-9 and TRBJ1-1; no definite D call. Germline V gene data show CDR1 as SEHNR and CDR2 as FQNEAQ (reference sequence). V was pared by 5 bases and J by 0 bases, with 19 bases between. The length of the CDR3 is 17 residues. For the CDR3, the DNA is TGTGCCAGCAGCCCACGTTCCCTAACTGAAGTGAACACTGAAGCTTTCTTT. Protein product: CASSPRSLTEVNTEAFF.

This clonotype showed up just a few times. In nucleotides, the CDR3 is TGCGCCAGCGGCACCAACGGACTAGCGCTCGGCAATGAGCAGTTCTTC. Its translation: CASGTNGLALGNEQFF. The chain is built from TRBV5-1 and TRBJ2-1, with 9 bases matching TRBD2. The V and J ends lost 7 bases and 6 bases, in that order; junction bases with no gene match: 14. The CDR3 consists of 16 residues. Germline CDR1 reads SGHRS; CDR2 reads YFSETQ. Together with reference TRBV5-1 and TRBJ2-1, the CDR3 gives the full variable domain: KAGVTQTPRYLIKTRGQQVTLSCSPISGHRSVSWYQQTPGQGLQFLFEYFSETQRNKGNFPGRFSGRQFSNSRSEMNVSTLELGDSALYLCASGTNGLALGNEQFFGPGTRLTVL.

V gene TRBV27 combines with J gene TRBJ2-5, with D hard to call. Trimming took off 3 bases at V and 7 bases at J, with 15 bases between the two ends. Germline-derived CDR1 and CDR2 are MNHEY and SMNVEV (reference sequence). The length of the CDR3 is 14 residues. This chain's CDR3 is CASSFNRAGGTQYF. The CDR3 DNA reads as TGTGCCAGCAGTTTTAATAGGGCAGGCGGGACCCAGTACTTC.

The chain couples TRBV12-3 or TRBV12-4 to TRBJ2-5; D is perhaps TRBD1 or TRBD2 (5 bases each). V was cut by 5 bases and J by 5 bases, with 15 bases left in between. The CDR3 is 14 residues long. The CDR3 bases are TGTGCCAGCAGTGTAGGGACCAACCGGGAGACCCAGTACTTC. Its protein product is CASSVGTNRETQYF.

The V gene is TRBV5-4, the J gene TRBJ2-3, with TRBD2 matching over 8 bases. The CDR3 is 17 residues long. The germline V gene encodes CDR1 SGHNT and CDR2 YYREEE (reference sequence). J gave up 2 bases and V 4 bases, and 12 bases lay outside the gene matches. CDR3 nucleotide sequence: TGTGCCAGCAGCCTAGGGACTAGTCTAGTCCTCACAGATACGCAGTATTTT. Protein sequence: CASSLGTSLVLTDTQYF.